Below, 30 T cell receptor beta chains from the same sample are listed, as sequenced in a study of blood T cell repertoires in COVID-19. TCRdb keeps only in-frame clones here, not all; method: immunoSEQ multiplex PCR. The sample gives about 350,000 clones, less than 90% of which show up once; about 7.6% is in the top ten. Material for sequencing was peripheral blood. The receptors shown here come from a woman aged 55-69 years with COVID-19, enrolled during active disease.

The chain has TRBV10-1 and TRBJ1-1; 9 nucleotides match TRBD1. The J segment lost 1 base and the V segment lost 6 bases, leaving 9 bases of the junction unmatched. This CDR3 has 16 amino acids. Germline lookup yields CDR1 WNHNN and CDR2 SYGVQD (reference sequence). This CDR3 is CASRTFSTGGNTEAFF. CDR3 DNA sequence: TGCGCCAGCAGAACATTTTCGACAGGGGGGAACACTGAAGCTTTCTTT.

V is TRBV4-1 and J is TRBJ1-3, with TRBD1 matching over 9 bases. Per the germline V gene, CDR1 is MGHRA and CDR2 is YSYEKL. The V gene end was trimmed by 3 bases and the J gene end by 0 bases; junction bases not matched to a gene: 6. The CDR3 is 17 residues long. CDR3 sequence reads: CASSQEQGAYSGNTIYF. The CDR3 nucleotides read TGCGCCAGCAGCCAGGAACAGGGGGCTTACTCTGGAAACACCATATATTTT.

The rearrangement links TRBV4-3 to TRBJ2-7; 9 bases fit TRBD1. Germline V gives CDR1 LGHNA, CDR2 YSLEER. CDR3 length equals 15 residues. Trimming cost V 4 bases and J 5 bases; bases outside gene matches: 9. This chain's CDR3 is CASSPNRDRDHEQYF. The CDR3 coding sequence is TGCGCCAGCAGCCCGAATAGGGACAGGGACCACGAGCAGTACTTC.

The genes are TRBV7-9 and TRBJ2-5; 10 bases align to TRBD2. This CDR3 contains 14 residues. CDR1 SEHNR and CDR2 FQNEAQ come from the germline V gene (reference sequence). V lost 5 bases to trimming and J lost 2 bases; unmatched junction nucleotides: 2. The CDR3 here is CASSKRGGQETQYF. For the CDR3, the DNA is TGTGCCAGCAGCAAGCGGGGGGGGCAAGAGACCCAGTACTTC.

The chain recombines TRBV19 with TRBJ2-5, with 9 bases that match TRBD1. Trimming removed 5 bases from V and 5 bases from J; junction bases left unmatched: 6. The CDR3 runs to 14 residues. CDR1 is LNHDA and CDR2 is SQIVND in the germline V gene (reference sequence). The CDR3 nucleotides read TGTGCCAGTAGTCTCGGACAGGGGTGGGAGACCCAGTACTTC. This gives the protein CASSLGQGWETQYF. The variable domain in full, with the rest retrieved from reference TRBV19 and TRBJ2-5, is DGGITQSPKYLFRKEGQNVTLSCEQNLNHDAMYWYRQDPGQGLRLIYYSQIVNDFQKGDIAEGYSVSREKKESFPLTVTSAQKNPTAFYLCASSLGQGWETQYFGPGTRLLVL.

V gene TRBV5-4 combines with J gene TRBJ2-1; D is possibly TRBD1 (6 bases). The V gene lost 3 bases and the J gene lost 7 bases, with 8 bases spanning the gap. The CDR3 has 12 amino acids. Germline assignment: CDR1 SGHNT and CDR2 YYREEE (reference sequence). In DNA, the CDR3 is TGTGCCAGCAGCTCACAGGGAAATGAGCAGTTCTTC. Translation gives CASSSQGNEQFF.

CDR3 sequence: CASSSTGRGGYTF. In DNA, the CDR3 is TGTGCCAGCAGCTCCACGGGGAGAGGTGGCTACACCTTC. This chain connects TRBV11-3 to TRBJ1-2; D uncertain. V lost 4 bases and J lost 7, with 13 bases in between. CDR1 and CDR2 from the germline V gene are SGHNT and YENEEA. This CDR3 is 13 amino acids long.

This chain uses TRBV9 with TRBJ1-1, with 7 bases fitting TRBD1. There are 15 residues in the CDR3. Germline V gives CDR1 SGDLS, CDR2 YYNGEE. The J segment lost 4 bases and the V segment lost 0 bases, leaving 6 bases of the junction unmatched. The CDR3 sequence is CASSVVKGASTEAFF. In DNA form, the CDR3 reads TGTGCCAGCAGCGTAGTTAAGGGGGCCAGCACTGAAGCTTTCTTT.

In DNA form, the CDR3 reads TGTGCCAGCAGCCCGACTAGCGGGGGGGCCTATGAGCAGTTCTTC. This sequence encodes CASSPTSGGAYEQFF. The rearrangement links TRBV9 to TRBJ2-1, with 14 bases lining up with TRBD2. The ends lost 4 bases at V and 8 bases at J; junction bases unmatched: 5. This CDR3 spans 15 amino acids. Germline values: CDR1 SGDLS, CDR2 YYNGEE. The whole variable domain, remainder taken from reference TRBV9 and TRBJ2-1, is DSGVTQTPKHLITATGQRVTLRCSPRSGDLSVYWYQQSLDQGLQFLIQYYNGEERAKGNILERFSAQQFPDLHSELNLSSLELGDSALYFCASSPTSGGAYEQFFGPGTRLTVL.

The chain has TRBV5-4 and TRBJ2-3, with 8 bases identical to TRBD2. This CDR3 is 14 amino acids long. The ends lost 4 bases at V and 5 bases at J; junction bases unmatched: 6. CDR1 is SGHNT and CDR2 is YYREEE in the germline V gene (reference sequence). The CDR3 spells CASSLSGAKDTQYF. CDR3 nucleotide sequence: TGTGCCAGCAGCCTTAGCGGGGCGAAAGATACGCAGTATTTT.

V and J are TRBV13 and TRBJ2-3, with D unclear. Germline assignment: CDR1 PRHDT and CDR2 FYEKMQ (reference sequence). CDR3 length equals 13 residues. The ends were cut back, 6 bases at V and 0 bases at J, with 7 bases in the middle. In DNA form, the CDR3 reads TGTGCCAGCAGTGTAACTAGCACAGATACGCAGTATTTT. Its protein product is CASSVTSTDTQYF.

The chain employs TRBV20-1 and TRBJ2-3, with 11 bases lining up with TRBD2. Losses at the gene ends were 3 bases for V and 3 bases for J; bases not matched to a gene: 5. The CDR3 has 15 residues. The germline V gene encodes CDR1 DFQATT and CDR2 SNEGSKA (reference sequence). The CDR3 region is CSASNPSGGTDTQYF. Written as DNA, the CDR3 is TGCAGTGCTAGTAATCCTAGCGGGGGGACAGATACGCAGTATTTT.

The chain couples TRBV9 to TRBJ1-2, with unresolved D. With 6 bases removed from V and 4 bases from J, the gap between germline ends came to 13 bases. The CDR3 length is 13 residues. Germline values: CDR1 SGDLS, CDR2 YYNGEE. CDR3 residues: CASIRSGSYGYTF. The CDR3, as DNA: TGTGCCAGCATAAGGTCGGGGAGCTATGGCTACACCTTC.

The chain employs TRBV2 and TRBJ2-7; D may be TRBD1 (5 bases). CDR3 size: 12 residues. Germline assignment: CDR1 SNHLY and CDR2 FYNNEI. With 4 bases removed from V and 6 bases from J, the gap between germline ends came to 10 bases. The CDR3 DNA reads as TGTGCCAGCAGTGGTTCAGGGCCCGAGCAGTACTTC. As protein: CASSGSGPEQYF.

The rearrangement joins TRBV7-2 to TRBJ2-3; 10 positions agree with TRBD1. The CDR3 covers 15 residues. The V gene end was trimmed by 3 bases and the J gene end by 5 bases; junction bases not matched to a gene: 5. The germline V gene has CDR1 SGHTA and CDR2 FQGNSA. The CDR3 region has the DNA TGTGCCAGCAGCTTTTCCCGGACAGGGGGAGATACGCAGTATTTT. Its translation: CASSFSRTGGDTQYF.

This clone was detected a few times. This chain links TRBV7-8 with TRBJ1-5, with TRBD1 identical over 7 bases. With 1 base clipped from V and 7 bases from J, the junction kept 7 bases outside the gene matches. This CDR3 comprises 15 residues. From germline, CDR1 is SGHVS and CDR2 FQNEAQ. The chain's CDR3 is CASSLDRGRAQPQHF. In nucleotides, the CDR3 is TGTGCCAGCAGCTTAGACAGGGGACGGGCGCAGCCCCAGCATTTT.

The chain uses TRBV7-9 and TRBJ1-2; D gene ambiguous. The CDR3 is made up of 12 amino acids. The V end lost 5 bases, the J end lost 2 bases, and 6 bases lay between the germline ends. The germline CDR1 and CDR2 sequences are SEHNR and FQNEAQ (reference sequence). CDR3 coding DNA: TGTGCCAGCAGCGGAGAGAACTATGGCTACACCTTC. Its translation: CASSGENYGYTF.

The chain links TRBV5-1 to TRBJ2-7; D is possibly TRBD1 (5 bases). The length of the CDR3 is 14 residues. The germline V gene encodes CDR1 SGHRS and CDR2 YFSETQ. The ends were cut back, 4 bases at V and 0 bases at J, with 11 bases in the middle. The CDR3 DNA follows: TGCGCCAGCAGCGATACAGGTTTCTCCTACGAGCAGTACTTC. Translated, it gives CASSDTGFSYEQYF.

The V and J genes are TRBV7-2 and TRBJ2-5; no firm D call. Trimming cost V 7 bases and J 2 bases, with 11 bases left between them. The CDR3 spans 13 residues. Germline-derived CDR1 and CDR2 are SGHTA and FQGNSA. The CDR3 region is CASTPGKQETQYF. For the CDR3, the DNA is TGTGCCAGCACCCCCGGTAAACAAGAGACCCAGTACTTC.

V and J are TRBV7-2 and TRBJ2-3, with D perhaps matching TRBD2 (6 bases). CDR3 size: 17 residues. Germline loops: CDR1 SGHTA, CDR2 FQGNSA. V was pared by 4 bases and J by 5 bases, with 22 bases between. CDR3 nucleotide sequence: TGTGCCAGCAGCTCCTTGGGACTGGGAGATATTGGAGATACGCAGTATTTT. As protein: CASSSLGLGDIGDTQYF.

V is TRBV9 and J is TRBJ1-6; TRBD1 matches at 9 bases. CDR3 length: 16 amino acids. V gave up 3 bases and J gave up 5 bases; unmatched junction bases: 6. CDR1 is SGDLS and CDR2 is YYNGEE in the germline V gene. Here the CDR3 DNA reads TGTGCCAGCAGCGAGGACAGGGGTGTAGATAATTCACCCCTCCACTTT. Its translation is CASSEDRGVDNSPLHF.

The chain uses TRBV5-1 and TRBJ2-5; the match to TRBD2 covers 7 bases. In germline, CDR1 is SGHRS, CDR2 YFSETQ. The CDR3 loop spans 13 amino acids. V shed 7 bases, J shed 4 bases, and the junction held 7 bases outside the gene matches. In nucleotides, the CDR3 is TGCGCCAGCGCGGGCGGGAGTGGAGAGACCCAGTACTTC. Translation gives CASAGGSGETQYF.

The rearrangement links TRBV19 to TRBJ1-4; TRBD1 matches at 12 bases. With 5 bases clipped from V and 8 bases from J, the junction kept 6 bases outside the gene matches. In germline, CDR1 is LNHDA, CDR2 SQIVND (reference sequence). The CDR3 is made up of 15 amino acids. The CDR3 DNA is TGTGCCAGTAGTGCCGGGACAGGGGGCAACGAAAAACTGTTTTTT. This translates into CASSAGTGGNEKLFF. The full variable domain, with the rest looked up from reference TRBV19 and TRBJ1-4, is DGGITQSPKYLFRKEGQNVTLSCEQNLNHDAMYWYRQDPGQGLRLIYYSQIVNDFQKGDIAEGYSVSREKKESFPLTVTSAQKNPTAFYLCASSAGTGGNEKLFFGSGTQLSVL.

The V call is TRBV29-1, the J call TRBJ2-7, with D maybe TRBD2 (7 bases). Germline V gene data show CDR1 as SQVTM and CDR2 as ANQGSEA. V gave up 7 bases and J gave up 6 bases, with 22 bases separating them. CDR3 length: 14 amino acids. The CDR3 region is CSAGGGREGGEQYF. The CDR3 DNA reads TGCAGCGCGGGGGGCGGCAGGGAAGGCGGCGAGCAGTACTTC.

The chain carries TRBV6-6 and TRBJ2-1, with a weak D call TRBD2 (6 bases). The CDR3 loop spans 14 amino acids. The ends were cut back, 2 bases at V and 10 bases at J, with 15 bases in the middle. CDR1 is MNHNY and CDR2 is SVGAGI in the germline V gene (reference sequence). The CDR3 sequence: CASSYGGALREQFF. In DNA, the CDR3 is TGTGCCAGCAGTTACGGCGGGGCCTTAAGGGAGCAGTTCTTC.

The genes are TRBV5-1 and TRBJ2-1; weak D call: TRBD2 (5 bases). V was pared by 1 base and J by 8 bases, with 13 bases between. This CDR3 comprises 14 residues. CDR1 is SGHRS, CDR2 YFSETQ, per germline. Written as DNA, the CDR3 is TGCGCCAGCAGCTTGAGAGCCCAGAGGGATGAGCAGTTCTTC. Its protein product is CASSLRAQRDEQFF.

The CDR3 DNA follows: TGCGCCAGCTATTTGGACAACAGGGAAATGTATGAGCAGTTCTTC. Amino acids: CASYLDNREMYEQFF. V is TRBV5-1 and J is TRBJ2-1, with D maybe TRBD1 (6 bases). The germline V gene has CDR1 SGHRS and CDR2 YFSETQ. The length of the CDR3 is 15 residues. The V end lost 7 bases, the J end lost 8 bases, and 22 bases lay between the germline ends. Filled out from reference TRBV5-1 and TRBJ2-1, the complete variable domain reads KAGVTQTPRYLIKTRGQQVTLSCSPISGHRSVSWYQQTPGQGLQFLFEYFSETQRNKGNFPGRFSGRQFSNSRSEMNVSTLELGDSALYLCASYLDNREMYEQFFGPGTRLTVL.

The genes are TRBV12-3 or TRBV12-4 and TRBJ1-2; 7 positions match TRBD1. With V trimmed by 6 bases and J by 4 bases, 5 bases remained unmatched. CDR3 length equals 13 residues. The CDR3, as DNA: TGTGCCAGCAGCCCACAGGGGCGCTATGGCTACACCTTC. Translating gives CASSPQGRYGYTF.

J is TRBJ1-5 and V is TRBV5-1, with D possibly being TRBD1 (5 bases). The CDR3 spans 15 residues. Between the trimmed V and J ends, which lost 4 bases and 4 bases, there was a span of 15 bases. CDR1 SGHRS and CDR2 YFSETQ come from the germline V gene. In DNA form, the CDR3 reads TGCGCCAGCAGCCGGGGGGGTGGTGAGAATCAGCCCCAGCATTTT. This codes for CASSRGGGENQPQHF.

The rearrangement joins TRBV5-1 to TRBJ2-1; 8 nucleotides align to TRBD1. The junction had 3 bases not matched to a gene; V was cut back by 7 bases and J by 0 bases. Germline CDR1 SGHRS, CDR2 YFSETQ. The CDR3 has 14 residues. The DNA of the CDR3 is TGCGCCAGCTGGACAGGGAGCTCCTACAATGAGCAGTTCTTC. Translated, it gives CASWTGSSYNEQFF.